These 17 T cell receptor beta chains share one sample of origin, sequenced in a study of T cells in Graves' hyperthyroidism and ophthalmopathy. Using RNA transcripts as the source, TCR beta CDR3 regions were amplified. The study used the HTBI primer set for a first-round RT-PCR of the TCR CDR3. TCRdb redid the calling of the multiplex PCR reads with MiXCR, one entry per CDR3 protein. The data hold 730,000 or so distinct CDR3 sequences, with roughly a sixth observed a single time. The sample comprised blood. These receptor sequences come from a woman in her fifties or sixties with Graves' hyperthyroidism that later progressed to Graves' ophthalmopathy.

This clonotype was observed at least ten times. The V call is TRBV12-3 or TRBV12-4, the J call TRBJ2-7, with D possibly matching TRBD1 (6 bases). Trimming removed 10 bases at V and 7 bases at J, with 26 bases between. There are 15 residues in the CDR3. The CDR3 loop reads CATQEGSGIQGEQYF. CDR3 sequence (DNA): TGTGCCACCCAAGAAGGTTCGGGGATCCAGGGGGAGCAGTACTTC.

This clonotype was picked up a small number of times. The chain carries TRBV19 and TRBJ1-5; no definite D call. The CDR3 loop spans 16 amino acids. The germline V gene has CDR1 LNHDA and CDR2 SQIVND (reference sequence). V was pared by 0 bases and J by 3 bases, with 12 bases between. CDR3 DNA: TGTGCCAGTAGTATAGATGGCCAGCTCATCAATCAGCCCCAGCATTTT. Translating it yields CASSIDGQLINQPQHF.

The table lists this clonotype with many counts. The J gene is TRBJ1-2, the V gene TRBV3-1; D might be TRBD1 (5 bases). Trimming removed 0 bases at V and 8 bases at J, with 16 bases between. The CDR3 runs 15 residues. The germline V gene has CDR1 LGHDT and CDR2 YNNKEL (reference sequence). DNA of the CDR3: TGTGCCAGCAGCCAAGATTGGGGACGGGAATACGGCTACACCTTC. Amino acids: CASSQDWGREYGYTF.

A few counts support this clonotype. The V gene is TRBV5-6, the J gene TRBJ1-5; 7 positions match TRBD1. Germline CDR1 and CDR2: SGHDT and YYEEEE. Trimming cost V 4 bases and J 7 bases; bases outside gene matches: 8. The CDR3 spans 14 residues. Here the CDR3 reads CASSPWGGGQPQHF. The CDR3 DNA sequence: TGTGCCAGCAGCCCCTGGGGAGGGGGCCAGCCCCAGCATTTT. The variable domain in full, completed from reference TRBV5-6 and TRBJ1-5, reads DAGVTQSPTHLIKTRGQQVTLRCSPKSGHDTVSWYQQALGQGPQFIFQYYEEEERQRGNFPDRFSGHQFPNYSSELNVNALLLGDSALYLCASSPWGGGQPQHFGDGTRLSIL.

The CDR3 region has the DNA TGTGCCACCAGCAAAAGACAGGGGGCGGGCACAGATACGCAGTATTTT. It yields the protein CATSKRQGAGTDTQYF. The chain couples TRBV15 to TRBJ2-3, with 10 bases lining up with TRBD1. CDR3 length: 16 amino acids. Looked up from germline, CDR1 is LNHNV and CDR2 is YYDKDF (reference sequence). V gave up 4 bases and J gave up 1 base; unmatched junction bases: 5.

The rearrangement uses TRBV13 and TRBJ2-1; 10 bases agree with TRBD2. The CDR3 spans 16 residues. Germline-derived CDR1 and CDR2 are PRHDT and FYEKMQ (reference sequence). V dropped 5 bases and J dropped 6; count of bases not matched to a gene: 10. CDR3 nucleotides: TGTGCCAGCAGCGTTCAGCGGGGGGGCCGGGTCAATGAGCAGTTCTTC. Protein: CASSVQRGGRVNEQFF.

This clonotype was picked up a small number of times. V and J are TRBV6-1 and TRBJ1-1; D is uncertain. V gave up 4 bases and J gave up 0 bases, with 6 bases separating them. CDR1 and CDR2 from the germline V gene are MNHNS and SASEGT. The CDR3 spans 13 residues. CDR3 sequence: CASSGFMNTEAFF. CDR3 nucleotides: TGTGCCAGCAGTGGGTTCATGAACACTGAAGCTTTCTTT.

This clonotype was counted at least ten times. The J gene is TRBJ2-4, the V gene TRBV27, with D hard to call. V was pared by 5 bases and J by 3 bases, with 5 bases between. Per germline, CDR1 MNHEY and CDR2 SMNVEV (reference sequence). The CDR3 runs to 12 residues. The DNA for the CDR3 is TGTGCCAGCAGTCCTTACAAAAACATTCAGTACTTC. This sequence encodes CASSPYKNIQYF.

The chain uses TRBV19 and TRBJ1-1; unclear D gene. Germline CDR1 reads LNHDA; CDR2 reads SQIVND (reference sequence). The CDR3 spans 14 residues. V was trimmed by 6 bases and J by 5 bases, leaving 16 bases between them. The CDR3 is CASRPVEGWTEAFF. The DNA for the CDR3 is TGTGCCAGTAGACCGGTAGAGGGATGGACTGAAGCTTTCTTT.

The table lists this clonotype with many counts. The rearrangement joins TRBV30 to TRBJ1-2; 7 bases are shared with TRBD1. J gave up 4 bases and V 5 bases, and 10 bases lay outside the gene matches. Per germline, CDR1 GTSNPN and CDR2 SVGIG (reference sequence). The CDR3 has 14 amino acids. This chain's CDR3 is CAWSLLQGTYGYTF. The CDR3 DNA is TGTGCCTGGTCCCTCCTACAGGGGACCTATGGCTACACCTTC.

The V and J genes are TRBV7-9 and TRBJ1-4; D may be TRBD1 (5 bases). Trimming took 2 bases from V and 9 from J, leaving 16 bases between them. From germline, CDR1 is SEHNR and CDR2 FQNEAQ (reference sequence). CDR3 size: 15 residues. The CDR3 nucleotides are TGTGCCAGCAGCTTACCCCTTGTCAGGGTTCAAAAACTGTTTTTT. Its translation is CASSLPLVRVQKLFF.

This clonotype was counted between two and nine times. This chain links TRBV18 with TRBJ2-5, with D tentatively TRBD2 (6 bases). This CDR3 has 14 amino acids. The germline gives CDR1 KGHSH, CDR2 LQKENI. V was cut by 0 bases and J by 5 bases, with 10 bases left in between. Written as DNA, the CDR3 is TGTGCCAGCTCACCACCTCCGGGGAGGGAGACCCAGTACTTC. It is translated as CASSPPPGRETQYF.

The chain is built from TRBV12-3 or TRBV12-4 and TRBJ1-3; 7 positions match TRBD1. Trimming took 5 bases from V and 5 from J; bases not matched to a gene: 6. The length of the CDR3 is 14 residues. The CDR3 spells CASSPDRDRNTIYF. In DNA form, the CDR3 reads TGTGCCAGCAGTCCAGACAGGGATAGAAACACCATATATTTT.

The chain links TRBV7-6 to TRBJ1-1; TRBD1 might be the D (5 bases). The ends were cut back, 3 bases at V and 7 bases at J, with 12 bases in the middle. The CDR3 length is 13 residues. Germline loops: CDR1 SGHVS, CDR2 FNYEAQ. CDR3 sequence reads: CASSFPGSGEAFF. CDR3 coding DNA: TGTGCCAGCAGCTTTCCAGGGTCCGGTGAAGCTTTCTTT.

This clonotype was counted between two and nine times. The chain carries TRBV7-9 and TRBJ1-1; D may be TRBD1 (6 bases). Germline lookup yields CDR1 SEHNR and CDR2 FQNEAQ (reference sequence). V shed 6 bases and J shed 3 bases, with 17 bases lying between them. The CDR3 consists of 15 residues. CDR3 region: CASRPWGRGYTEAFF. In DNA form, the CDR3 reads TGTGCCAGCAGGCCTTGGGGCAGGGGATACACTGAAGCTTTCTTT. Variable domain in full (rest from reference TRBV7-9 and TRBJ1-1): DTGVSQNPRHKITKRGQNVTFRCDPISEHNRLYWYRQTLGQGPEFLTYFQNEAQLEKSRLLSDRFSAERPKGSFSTLEIQRTEQGDSAMYLCASRPWGRGYTEAFFGQGTRLTVV.

This clonotype was detected ten times or more. V usage is TRBV3-1 and J usage is TRBJ1-2; D possibly corresponds to TRBD1 (6 bases). This CDR3 has 13 residues. In germline, CDR1 is LGHDT, CDR2 YNNKEL (reference sequence). Trimming removed 1 base at V and 7 bases at J, with 10 bases between. CDR3 bases: TGTGCCAGCAGCCAAGGACAGGCGAGTGGCTACACCTTC. It translates to CASSQGQASGYTF.

This clonotype turned up a few times. This chain joins TRBV13 and TRBJ1-2; D is undetermined. Germline assignment: CDR1 PRHDT and CDR2 FYEKMQ (reference sequence). Trimming removed 5 bases at V and 0 bases at J, with 10 bases between. CDR3 length equals 14 residues. The CDR3 bases are TGTGCCAGCAGCCCTGACCCGACTAACTATGGCTACACCTTC. Its translation: CASSPDPTNYGYTF.